The 23 T cell receptor beta chains below come from one sample, sequenced in a study of response to subunit inactivated influenza vaccine. TCRdb re-called the RT-PCR reads with MiXCR, one entry per CDR3 protein. The sample consists of about 160,000 distinct CDR3 sequences, 11% of them appearing once. The material sequenced was non-naive T cells sorted from PBMCs, taken roughly 45 days after vaccination. These receptors came from a man aged 50-60 years who received an inactivated influenza vaccine.

This clonotype occurred many times. The genes are TRBV5-1 and TRBJ1-2; 9 bases map to TRBD1. The CDR3 spans 14 residues. J gave up 7 bases and V 5 bases, and 9 bases lay outside the gene matches. Germline CDR1 is SGHRS and CDR2 is YFSETQ. CDR3 bases: TGCGCCAGCAGATCGGGACAGGGTAATACTGGCTACACCTTC. It encodes CASRSGQGNTGYTF.

The V gene is TRBV3-1, the J gene TRBJ2-2; 8 nucleotides align to TRBD1. Germline loops: CDR1 LGHDT, CDR2 YNNKEL (reference sequence). The V segment lost 4 bases and the J segment 4 bases; nucleotides outside the gene matches: 5. The CDR3 runs to 15 residues. The CDR3 loop reads CASSRRTGITGELFF. CDR3 sequence (DNA): TGTGCCAGCAGCCGTCGGACAGGGATCACCGGGGAGCTGTTTTTT.

The rearrangement joins TRBV5-4 to TRBJ2-7; a weak D match, TRBD2 (5 bases). Germline V gene lookup returns CDR1 SGHNT and CDR2 YYREEE (reference sequence). V lost 4 bases to trimming and J lost 2 bases, with 13 bases between them. The CDR3 consists of 14 residues. Written as DNA, the CDR3 is TGTGCCAGCAGCCCGGAGGCGCAGACCTACGAGCAGTACTTC. Translation: CASSPEAQTYEQYF.

The table lists this clonotype with many counts. This sequence joins TRBV7-9 and TRBJ2-2; the D gene is possibly TRBD2 (5 bases). Trimming pared 4 bases from V and 7 bases from J, leaving 7 bases between. Germline V gene data show CDR1 as SEHNR and CDR2 as FQNEAQ (reference sequence). The CDR3 is 12 amino acids. CDR3 in DNA: TGTGCCAGCAGCTCCGAGGGCGGGGAGCTGTTTTTT. This sequence encodes CASSSEGGELFF.

The chain is built from TRBV7-4 and TRBJ1-5; weak D call: TRBD1 (5 bases). V lost 0 bases and J 7 bases, leaving 13 bases between the germline ends. Germline loops: CDR1 SGHVT, CDR2 SQSDAQ. The CDR3 has 15 amino acids. CDR3 bases: TGTGCCAGCAGCTTAGCTGTAAGGACAAGACAGCCCCAGCATTTT. This encodes CASSLAVRTRQPQHF. The whole variable domain, remainder taken from reference TRBV7-4 and TRBJ1-5, is GAGVSQSPRYKVAKRGRDVALRCDSISGHVTLYWYRQTLGQGSEVLTYSQSDAQRDKSGRPSGRFSAERPERSVSTLKIQRTEQGDSAVYLCASSLAVRTRQPQHFGDGTRLSIL.

The table lists this clonotype with a count of one. The chain is built from TRBV11-2 and TRBJ2-5; 9 nucleotides agree with TRBD1. The CDR3 is 17 amino acids. Germline V gene data show CDR1 as SGHAT and CDR2 as FQNNGV. The V and J ends lost 1 base and 1 base, in that order; junction bases with no gene match: 7. CDR3 nucleotides: TGTGCCAGCAGCTTAGTTTCTCCGGGACAGGGCCAAGAGACCCAGTACTTC. Amino acid sequence: CASSLVSPGQGQETQYF.

J is TRBJ2-5 and V is TRBV20-1, with TRBD2 identical over 12 bases. The CDR3 contains 15 residues. Germline V gene sequence: CDR1 DFQATT, CDR2 SNEGSKA (reference sequence). V lost 6 bases, J lost 2 bases, and 7 bases stayed unmatched. CDR3 nucleotide sequence: TGCAGTGCCGGGACTAGCGGGCAAAAACAAGAGACCCAGTACTTC. This sequence encodes CSAGTSGQKQETQYF.

The DNA of the CDR3 is TGTGCCATCAGTGAGTCCCAGCGGGTAGGAGATACGCAGTATTTT. This codes for CAISESQRVGDTQYF. V and J are TRBV10-3 and TRBJ2-3; D is possibly TRBD2 (6 bases). With 0 bases removed from V and 5 bases from J, the gap between germline ends came to 12 bases. The CDR3 consists of 15 residues. Germline V gene sequence: CDR1 ENHRY, CDR2 SYGVKD.

In this sample, this clonotype turned up many times. This chain joins TRBV3-1 and TRBJ1-3; D uncertain. The CDR3 has 12 amino acids. Germline assignment: CDR1 LGHDT and CDR2 YNNKEL (reference sequence). Trimming removed 0 bases at V and 10 bases at J, with 7 bases between. The CDR3 DNA reads as TGTGCCAGCAGCCAAGATAAGGGAACCATATATTTT. This sequence encodes CASSQDKGTIYF.

This clonotype was recorded at least ten times. The chain has TRBV7-2 and TRBJ1-1; 7 positions agree with TRBD1. Germline CDR1 SGHTA, CDR2 FQGNSA. CDR3 length: 15 amino acids. Trimming at V came to 5 bases and at J to 0 bases, leaving 6 bases not matched to a gene. The CDR3 loop reads CASSLSTGMNTEAFF. The CDR3 nucleotides read TGTGCCAGCAGCCTCTCGACAGGGATGAACACTGAAGCTTTCTTT.

In this sample, this clonotype turned up many times. A junction boundary mismatches the germline segment, possibly from a read error. The chain carries TRBV12-3 or TRBV12-4 and TRBJ1-2; maybe TRBD1 (5 bases). The CDR3 is 13 residues long. The CDR3 nucleotides read TGCGCCAGCAGCCTCCGGGGGGACTATGGCTACACCTTC. It translates to CASSLRGDYGYTF.

This clonotype has more than one count but fewer than ten. V and J are TRBV12-3 or TRBV12-4 and TRBJ2-7, with D perhaps TRBD2 (5 bases). With 5 bases removed from V and 4 bases from J, the gap between germline ends came to 15 bases. This CDR3 has 14 amino acids. The CDR3 region has the DNA TGTGCCAGCAGTAACCGGGAACAGCCTTACGAGCAGTACTTC. Protein product: CASSNREQPYEQYF.

This clonotype was picked up a small number of times. CDR3: CASSLGLAAPYEQYF. CDR3 nucleotide sequence: TGTGCCAGCAGCTTAGGACTAGCGGCTCCCTACGAGCAGTACTTC. The rearrangement joins TRBV7-2 to TRBJ2-7; TRBD2 matches at 9 bases. The ends lost 1 base at V and 2 bases at J; junction bases unmatched: 3. CDR3 length: 15 amino acids. CDR1 is SGHTA and CDR2 is FQGNSA in the germline V gene. The variable domain in full, completed from reference TRBV7-2 and TRBJ2-7, reads GAGVSQSPSNKVTEKGKDVELRCDPISGHTALYWYRQSLGQGLEFLIYFQGNSAPDKSGLPSDRFSAERTGGSVSTLTIQRTQQEDSAVYLCASSLGLAAPYEQYFGPGTRLTVT.

There are a few counts of this clonotype. The rearrangement links TRBV11-1 to TRBJ2-1; 8 bases match TRBD1. This CDR3 has 18 residues. Unmatched junction bases numbered 21, after V lost 5 bases and J lost 9 bases. Germline CDR1 SGHAT, CDR2 FQDESV (reference sequence). CDR3 loop: CASSPPPMTGQVISEQFF. The CDR3 DNA is TGTGCCAGCAGCCCCCCCCCGATGACGGGACAGGTAATAAGTGAGCAGTTCTTC.

This clonotype appeared a few times. This CDR3 is CASSLVRGEAFF. The CDR3 coding sequence is TGTGCCAGCAGCTTAGTTAGGGGTGAAGCTTTCTTT. V usage is TRBV7-9 and J usage is TRBJ1-1, with D maybe TRBD1 (5 bases). V was shortened by 1 base and J by 7 bases, with 7 bases between the two germline ends. Per the germline V gene, CDR1 is SEHNR and CDR2 is FQNEAQ (reference sequence). CDR3 length: 12 amino acids.

This sequence joins TRBV7-2 and TRBJ2-7; 7 positions match TRBD1. V was pared by 1 base and J by 0 bases, with 6 bases of the junction left unmatched. CDR1 is SGHTA and CDR2 is FQGNSA in the germline V gene. The CDR3 loop spans 16 amino acids. In DNA form, the CDR3 reads TGTGCCAGCAGCTTAGAGGGGGCTGTAGGCTCCTACGAGCAGTACTTC. This encodes CASSLEGAVGSYEQYF.

V usage is TRBV24-1 and J usage is TRBJ2-6; a weak D match, TRBD1 (6 bases). Per germline, CDR1 KGHDR and CDR2 SFDVKD. The CDR3 is 16 amino acids. V was trimmed by 5 bases and J by 0 bases, leaving 10 bases between them. DNA of the CDR3: TGTGCCACCAGTGCAGAGACAGGCTCTGGGGCCAACGTCCTGACTTTC. This sequence encodes CATSAETGSGANVLTF.

This clonotype appeared a few times. V and J are TRBV12-3 or TRBV12-4 and TRBJ1-5, with D possibly being TRBD1 (5 bases). This CDR3 has 15 residues. V lost 6 bases to trimming and J lost 4 bases, with 16 bases between them. CDR3 sequence (DNA): TGTGCCAGCAGCCAGGGTCAAACAGAAAATCAGCCCCAGCATTTT. Its protein product is CASSQGQTENQPQHF.

This chain links TRBV11-2 with TRBJ2-5, with D maybe TRBD1 (6 bases). CDR1 is SGHAT, CDR2 FQNNGV, per germline. The CDR3 sequence is 11 residues long. The germline V and J ends were trimmed by 6 bases and 9 bases, with 11 bases remaining between them. CDR3 sequence: CASRGASAQYF. The DNA of the CDR3 is TGTGCCAGCAGGGGGGCCTCGGCCCAGTACTTC.

This clonotype was counted a few times. This chain uses TRBV4-2 with TRBJ1-2, with D tentatively TRBD1 (6 bases). Looked up from germline, CDR1 is LGHNA and CDR2 is YNFKEQ. There are 16 residues in the CDR3. Trimming left V 4 bases short and J 3 bases short, with 18 bases between. DNA for the CDR3: TGTGCCAGCAGCCTACTTACAGGGCTTGGGGACTATGGCTACACCTTC. Protein sequence: CASSLLTGLGDYGYTF.

In this sample, this clonotype turned up a few times. The chain links TRBV20-1 to TRBJ2-1; 12 bases map to TRBD1. V lost 6 bases to trimming and J lost 7 bases; unmatched junction nucleotides: 10. Germline CDR1 DFQATT, CDR2 SNEGSKA (reference sequence). The CDR3 spans 15 residues. CDR3 nucleotides: TGCAGTGCGGAGGCTTGGGACAGGGGGCTAAATGAGCAGTTCTTC. Its protein product is CSAEAWDRGLNEQFF.

This clonotype showed up just a few times. V usage is TRBV5-6 and J usage is TRBJ1-1, with 12 nucleotides matching TRBD1. V shed 3 bases and J 3 bases; nucleotides not matched to a gene: 3. CDR1 SGHDT and CDR2 YYEEEE come from the germline V gene. CDR3 length: 15 residues. In DNA, the CDR3 is TGTGCCAGCAGCTGGGGACAGGGGGCGGACACTGAAGCTTTCTTT. Amino acid sequence: CASSWGQGADTEAFF.

This clonotype was seen a few times. The chain recombines TRBV2 with TRBJ2-7, with D uncertain. Trimming removed 1 base from V and 6 bases from J, with 19 bases in between. The CDR3 has 16 residues. The germline gives CDR1 SNHLY, CDR2 FYNNEI. The CDR3 DNA is TGTGCCAGCAGTGAAGGGGCAGTCCCCTCGGTAGGCGAGCAGTACTTC. Its translation: CASSEGAVPSVGEQYF.